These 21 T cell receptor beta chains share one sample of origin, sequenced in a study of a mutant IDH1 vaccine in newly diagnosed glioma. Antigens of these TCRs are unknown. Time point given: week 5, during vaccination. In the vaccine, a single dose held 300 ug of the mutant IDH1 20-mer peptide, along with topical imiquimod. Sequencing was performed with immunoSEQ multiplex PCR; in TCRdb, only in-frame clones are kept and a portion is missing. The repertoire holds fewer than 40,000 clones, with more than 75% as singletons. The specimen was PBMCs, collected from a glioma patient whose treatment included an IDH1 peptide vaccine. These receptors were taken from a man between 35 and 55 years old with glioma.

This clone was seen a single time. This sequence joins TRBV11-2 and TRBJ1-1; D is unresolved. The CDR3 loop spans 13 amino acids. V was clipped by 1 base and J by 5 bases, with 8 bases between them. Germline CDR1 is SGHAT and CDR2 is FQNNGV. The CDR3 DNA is TGTGCCAGCAGCTTAGGGACGGGGACTGAAGCTTTCTTT. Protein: CASSLGTGTEAFF. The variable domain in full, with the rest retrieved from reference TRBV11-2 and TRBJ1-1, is EAGVAQSPRYKIIEKRQSVAFWCNPISGHATLYWYQQILGQGPKLLIQFQNNGVVDDSQLPKDRFSAERLKGVDSTLKIQPAKLEDSAVYLCASSLGTGTEAFFGQGTRLTVV.

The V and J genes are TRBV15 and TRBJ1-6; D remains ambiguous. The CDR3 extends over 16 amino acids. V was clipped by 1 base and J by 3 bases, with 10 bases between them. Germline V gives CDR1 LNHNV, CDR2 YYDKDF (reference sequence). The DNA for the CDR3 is TGTGCCACCAGCAGAGCCGACCGGAGCTATAATTCACCCCTCCACTTT. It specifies CATSRADRSYNSPLHF.

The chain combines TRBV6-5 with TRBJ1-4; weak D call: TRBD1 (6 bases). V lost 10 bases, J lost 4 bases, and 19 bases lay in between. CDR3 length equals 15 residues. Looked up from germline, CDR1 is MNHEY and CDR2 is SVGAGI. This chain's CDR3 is CATYPRGRSNEKLFF. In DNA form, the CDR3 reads TGTGCCACCTATCCCAGGGGCCGCAGTAATGAAAAACTGTTTTTT.

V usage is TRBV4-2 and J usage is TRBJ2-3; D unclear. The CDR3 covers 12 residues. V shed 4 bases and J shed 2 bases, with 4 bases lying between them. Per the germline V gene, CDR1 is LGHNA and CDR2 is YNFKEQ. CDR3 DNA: TGTGCCAGCAGCCCGGACACAGATACGCAGTATTTT. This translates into CASSPDTDTQYF.

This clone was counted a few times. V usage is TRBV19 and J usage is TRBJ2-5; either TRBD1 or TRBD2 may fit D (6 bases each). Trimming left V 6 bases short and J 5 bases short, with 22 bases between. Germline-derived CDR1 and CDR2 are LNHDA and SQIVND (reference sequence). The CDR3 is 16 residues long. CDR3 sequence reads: CASRGGTGYPGETQYF. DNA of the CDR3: TGTGCCAGTAGAGGGGGGACCGGCTATCCCGGGGAGACCCAGTACTTC. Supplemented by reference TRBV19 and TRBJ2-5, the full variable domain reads DGGITQSPKYLFRKEGQNVTLSCEQNLNHDAMYWYRQDPGQGLRLIYYSQIVNDFQKGDIAEGYSVSREKKESFPLTVTSAQKNPTAFYLCASRGGTGYPGETQYFGPGTRLLVL.

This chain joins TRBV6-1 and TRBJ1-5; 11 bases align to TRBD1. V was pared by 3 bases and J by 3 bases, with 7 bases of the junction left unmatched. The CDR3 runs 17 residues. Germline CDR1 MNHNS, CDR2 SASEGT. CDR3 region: CASSDYGTGGLNQPQHF. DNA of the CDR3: TGTGCCAGCAGTGATTACGGGACAGGGGGACTCAATCAGCCCCAGCATTTT.

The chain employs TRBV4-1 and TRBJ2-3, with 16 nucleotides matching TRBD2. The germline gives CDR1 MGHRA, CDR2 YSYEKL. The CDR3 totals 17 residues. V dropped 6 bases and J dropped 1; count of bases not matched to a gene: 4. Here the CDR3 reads CASSGTSGGAGTDTQYF. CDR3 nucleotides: TGCGCCAGCAGTGGGACTAGCGGGGGGGCCGGCACAGATACGCAGTATTTT.

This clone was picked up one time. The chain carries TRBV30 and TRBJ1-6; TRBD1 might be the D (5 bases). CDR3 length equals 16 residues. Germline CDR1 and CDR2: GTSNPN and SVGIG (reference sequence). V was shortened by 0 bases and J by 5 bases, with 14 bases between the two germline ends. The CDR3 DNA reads TGTGCCTGGAGTGTAGAATCGGGACGAAATAATTCACCCCTCCACTTT. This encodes CAWSVESGRNNSPLHF.

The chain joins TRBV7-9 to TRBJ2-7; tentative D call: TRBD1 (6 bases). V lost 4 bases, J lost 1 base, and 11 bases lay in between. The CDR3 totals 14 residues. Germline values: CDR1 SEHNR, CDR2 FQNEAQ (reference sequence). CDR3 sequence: CASSSRGRSYEQYF. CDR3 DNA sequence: TGTGCCAGCAGCTCCAGGGGCCGGTCCTACGAGCAGTACTTC.

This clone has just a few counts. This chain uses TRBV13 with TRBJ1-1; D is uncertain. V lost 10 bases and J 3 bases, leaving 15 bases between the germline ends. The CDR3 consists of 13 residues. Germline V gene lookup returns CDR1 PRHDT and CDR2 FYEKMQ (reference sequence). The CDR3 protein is CATRPSVDTEAFF. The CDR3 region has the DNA TGTGCCACCCGACCTTCCGTGGACACTGAAGCTTTCTTT.

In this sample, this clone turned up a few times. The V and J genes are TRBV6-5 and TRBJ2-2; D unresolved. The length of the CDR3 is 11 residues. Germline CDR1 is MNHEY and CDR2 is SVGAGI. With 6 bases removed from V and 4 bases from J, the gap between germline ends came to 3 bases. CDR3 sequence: CASRRTGELFF. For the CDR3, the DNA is TGTGCCAGCAGACGCACCGGGGAGCTGTTTTTT.

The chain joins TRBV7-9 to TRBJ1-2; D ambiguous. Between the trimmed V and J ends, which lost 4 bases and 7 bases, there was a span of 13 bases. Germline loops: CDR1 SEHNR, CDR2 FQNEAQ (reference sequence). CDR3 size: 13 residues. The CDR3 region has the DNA TGTGCCAGCAGCTCTCGAGCCTCGGGTGGCTACACCTTC. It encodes CASSSRASGGYTF.

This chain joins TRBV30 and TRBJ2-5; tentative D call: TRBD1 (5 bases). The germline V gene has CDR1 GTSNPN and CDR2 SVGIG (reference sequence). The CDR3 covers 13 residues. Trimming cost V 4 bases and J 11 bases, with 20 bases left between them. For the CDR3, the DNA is TGTGCCTGGATGCGCGACAGACCCCTAAAGCAGTACTTC. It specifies CAWMRDRPLKQYF.

CDR3 protein: CASSPFVIENTEAFF. CDR3 DNA: TGCGCCAGCAGCCCCTTTGTTATTGAGAACACTGAAGCTTTCTTT. This sequence joins TRBV5-1 and TRBJ1-1; the D is unclear. Deletions cut 4 bases from V and 1 base from J, with 14 bases between. CDR1 is SGHRS and CDR2 is YFSETQ in the germline V gene. The CDR3 totals 15 residues.

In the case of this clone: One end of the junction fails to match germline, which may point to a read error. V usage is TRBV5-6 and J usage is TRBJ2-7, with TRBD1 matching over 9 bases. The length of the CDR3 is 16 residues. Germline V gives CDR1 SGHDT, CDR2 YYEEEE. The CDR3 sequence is CASSYTGTGYSNEQYF. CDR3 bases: TGTGCCAGCAGCTACACCGGGACAGGGTACTCCAACGAGCAGTACTTC. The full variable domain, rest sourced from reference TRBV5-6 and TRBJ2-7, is DAGVTQSPTHLIKTRGQQVTLRCSPKSGHDTVSWYQQALGQGPQFIFQYYEEEERQRGNFPDRFSGHQFPNYSSELNVNALLLGDSALYLCASSYTGTGYSNEQYFGPGTRLTVT.

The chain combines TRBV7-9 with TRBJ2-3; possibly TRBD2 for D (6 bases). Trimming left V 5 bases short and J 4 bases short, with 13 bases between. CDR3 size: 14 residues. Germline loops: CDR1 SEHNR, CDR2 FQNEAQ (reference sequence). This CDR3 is CASSAVSGADTQYF. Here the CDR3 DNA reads TGTGCCAGCAGCGCCGTTTCGGGGGCAGATACGCAGTATTTT.

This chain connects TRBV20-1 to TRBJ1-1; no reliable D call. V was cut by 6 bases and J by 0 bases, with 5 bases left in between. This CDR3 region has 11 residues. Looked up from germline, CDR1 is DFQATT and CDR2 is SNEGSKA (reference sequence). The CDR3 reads CSARMNTEAFF. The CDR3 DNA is TGCAGTGCACGGATGAACACTGAAGCTTTCTTT.

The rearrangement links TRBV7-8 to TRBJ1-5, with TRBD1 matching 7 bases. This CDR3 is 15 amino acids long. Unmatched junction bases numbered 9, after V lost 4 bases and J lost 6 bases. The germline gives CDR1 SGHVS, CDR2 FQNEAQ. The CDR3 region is CASSWNRDSGQPQHF. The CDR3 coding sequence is TGTGCCAGCAGCTGGAACCGGGACAGCGGTCAGCCCCAGCATTTT.

CDR3: CASSQGTTWGASNEKLFF. The CDR3 bases are TGTGCCAGCAGCCAAGGGACGACTTGGGGGGCTTCTAATGAAAAACTGTTTTTT. This sequence joins TRBV4-2 and TRBJ1-4; D perhaps matches TRBD1 (6 bases). V lost 1 base and J 3 bases, leaving 18 bases between the germline ends. Germline CDR1 is LGHNA and CDR2 is YNFKEQ. This CDR3 comprises 18 residues.

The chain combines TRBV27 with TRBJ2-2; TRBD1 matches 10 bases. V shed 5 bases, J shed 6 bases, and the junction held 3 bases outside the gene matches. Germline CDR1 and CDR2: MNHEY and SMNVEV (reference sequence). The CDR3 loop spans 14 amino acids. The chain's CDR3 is CASSGGTGAGELFF. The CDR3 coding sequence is TGTGCCAGCAGTGGAGGGACAGGGGCCGGGGAGCTGTTTTTT.

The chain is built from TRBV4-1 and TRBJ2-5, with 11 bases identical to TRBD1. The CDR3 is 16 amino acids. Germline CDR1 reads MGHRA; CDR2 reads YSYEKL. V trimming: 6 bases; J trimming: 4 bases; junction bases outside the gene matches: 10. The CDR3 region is CASRPGQGALAETQYF. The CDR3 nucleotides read TGCGCCAGCAGACCCGGACAGGGGGCGTTAGCAGAGACCCAGTACTTC.